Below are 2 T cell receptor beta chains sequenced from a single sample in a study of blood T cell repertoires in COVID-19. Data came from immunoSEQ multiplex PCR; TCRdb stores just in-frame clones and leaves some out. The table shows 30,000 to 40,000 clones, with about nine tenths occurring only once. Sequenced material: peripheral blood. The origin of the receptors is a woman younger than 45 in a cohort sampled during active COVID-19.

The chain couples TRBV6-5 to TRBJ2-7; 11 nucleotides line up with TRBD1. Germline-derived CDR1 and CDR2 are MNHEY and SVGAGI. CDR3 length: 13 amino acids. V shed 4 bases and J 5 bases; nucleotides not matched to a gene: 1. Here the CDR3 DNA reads TGTGCCAGCAGTTGGGACAGGGGGGACGAGCAGTACTTC. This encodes CASSWDRGDEQYF.

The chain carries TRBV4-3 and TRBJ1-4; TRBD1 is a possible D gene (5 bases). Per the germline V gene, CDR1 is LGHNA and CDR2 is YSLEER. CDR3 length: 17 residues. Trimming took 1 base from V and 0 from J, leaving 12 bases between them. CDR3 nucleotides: TGCGCCAGCAGCCAAGCTGAGACAGCTTCAACTAATGAAAAACTGTTTTTT. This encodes CASSQAETASTNEKLFF.